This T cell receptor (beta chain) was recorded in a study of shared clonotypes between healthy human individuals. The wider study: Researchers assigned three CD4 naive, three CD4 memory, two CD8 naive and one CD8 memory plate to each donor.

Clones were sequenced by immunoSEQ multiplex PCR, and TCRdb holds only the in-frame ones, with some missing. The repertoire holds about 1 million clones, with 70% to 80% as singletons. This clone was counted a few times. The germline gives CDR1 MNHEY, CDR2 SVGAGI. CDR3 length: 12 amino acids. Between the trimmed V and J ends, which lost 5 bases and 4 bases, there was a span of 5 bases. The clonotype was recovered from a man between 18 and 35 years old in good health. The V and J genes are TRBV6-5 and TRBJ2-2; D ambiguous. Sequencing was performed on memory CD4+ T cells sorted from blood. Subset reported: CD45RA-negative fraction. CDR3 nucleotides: TGTGCCAGCAGTCGAATCACCGGGGAGCTGTTTTTT. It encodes CASSRITGELFF.